Listed here is a single TCR beta chain. Sequencing used immunoSEQ multiplex PCR; TCRdb keeps in-frame clones, though not all of them. The sample holds approximately 90,000 clones, around 85% seen once. Germline trimming cut 4 bases from V and 6 bases from J; bases unmatched to any gene: 10. The CDR3 spans 15 residues. The V gene's germline CDR1 is MNHNY and CDR2 SVGAGI (reference sequence). The sample originates from a study of OX40 agonist ivuxolimab in advanced cancers. The sequence derives from an adult with an advanced solid tumor such as melanoma, head and neck, liver or kidney cancer. The chain has TRBV6-6 and TRBJ2-3, with TRBD1 matching 7 bases. The specimen was CD4+ or CD8+ T cells sorted from blood, collected in a trial of the OX40 agonist ivuxolimab. Here the CDR3 DNA reads TGTGCCAGCAGTTCGACAGGGCTTCAGAGGGATACGCAGTATTTT. This gives the protein CASSSTGLQRDTQYF.